The 10 T cell receptor beta chains below come from one sample, sequenced in a study of blood T cell repertoires in COVID-19. Clones were sequenced by immunoSEQ multiplex PCR, and TCRdb holds only the in-frame ones, with some missing. The sample has about 210,000 clones; about 80% are singletons. The sequenced material came from peripheral blood. Receptor source: a man between 60 and 70 years old with acute or convalescent COVID-19.

The V gene is TRBV11-1, the J gene TRBJ1-1; 9 bases agree with TRBD1. V trimming: 6 bases; J trimming: 4 bases; junction bases outside the gene matches: 6. Germline V lookup: CDR1 SGHAT, CDR2 FQDESV (reference sequence). The CDR3 spans 14 residues. The CDR3 loop is CASSKDRGGTEAFF. In nucleotides, the CDR3 is TGTGCCAGCAGTAAGGACAGGGGTGGCACTGAAGCTTTCTTT.

This clone was observed a few times. This CDR3 is also generated by other DNA sequences in the sample. V gene TRBV30 combines with J gene TRBJ1-1; weak D call: TRBD1 (5 bases). Trimming cost V 3 bases and J 1 base, with 9 bases left between them. The CDR3 runs 13 residues. Germline V gene data show CDR1 as GTSNPN and CDR2 as SVGIG (reference sequence). DNA for the CDR3: TGTGCCTGGAGCTTACAGGCGAACACTGAAGCTTTCTTT. Amino acid sequence: CAWSLQANTEAFF.

The J gene is TRBJ2-1, the V gene TRBV7-2, with 10 bases aligning to TRBD2. The CDR3 has 15 residues. J was trimmed by 7 bases and V by 6 bases; bases with no gene match: 9. The germline V gene has CDR1 SGHTA and CDR2 FQGNSA. This CDR3 is CASSQKRGGRNEQFF. The CDR3 nucleotides read TGTGCCAGCAGTCAGAAGCGGGGGGGTCGGAATGAGCAGTTCTTC.

The DNA of the CDR3 is TGTGCCACCAGTGACCGGGGACAGTCCACTACAGATACGCAGTATTTT. The encoded protein is CATSDRGQSTTDTQYF. V and J are TRBV24-1 and TRBJ2-3; 7 bases align to TRBD1. With V trimmed by 4 bases and J by 3 bases, 9 bases remained unmatched. This CDR3 contains 16 residues. Germline-derived CDR1 and CDR2 are KGHDR and SFDVKD.

V and J are TRBV6-6 and TRBJ2-3, with TRBD2 matching 7 bases. Germline CDR1 is MNHNY and CDR2 is SVGAGI (reference sequence). The CDR3 consists of 17 residues. V dropped 5 bases and J dropped 2; count of bases not matched to a gene: 13. The CDR3 loop reads CASSGSGLGGSTDTQYF. CDR3 nucleotides: TGTGCCAGCAGTGGATCGGGACTGGGAGGGTCCACAGATACGCAGTATTTT.

The chain is built from TRBV7-3 and TRBJ2-1, with 7 bases identical to TRBD1. Trimming removed 4 bases from V and 5 bases from J; junction bases left unmatched: 2. The length of the CDR3 is 13 residues. The germline V gene encodes CDR1 SGHTA and CDR2 FQGTGA. The CDR3 here is CASSSDRNNEQFF. For the CDR3, the DNA is TGTGCCAGCAGCTCGGACAGGAACAATGAGCAGTTCTTC.

The chain joins TRBV27 to TRBJ2-1; TRBD1 might be the D (5 bases). Per germline, CDR1 MNHEY and CDR2 SMNVEV (reference sequence). V dropped 4 bases and J dropped 0 bases, with 13 bases sitting between them. This CDR3 comprises 16 residues. The CDR3 here is CASSSIDRISYNEQFF. The CDR3 DNA is TGTGCCAGCAGTTCGATCGACAGAATCTCCTACAATGAGCAGTTCTTC.

This rearrangement joins TRBV6-2 or TRBV6-3 to TRBJ2-2, with a possible D match to TRBD1 (6 bases). V was trimmed by 2 bases and J by 1 base, leaving 11 bases between them. The CDR3 has 16 residues. Per germline, CDR1 MNHEY and CDR2 SVGEGT. For the CDR3, the DNA is TGTGCCAGCAGTTACACACAGGGTCAGAACACCGGGGAGCTGTTTTTT. Translating it yields CASSYTQGQNTGELFF.

The V and J genes are TRBV12-5 and TRBJ1-4; 9 bases are shared with TRBD1. This CDR3 spans 18 amino acids. The germline gives CDR1 LGHNT, CDR2 FRNRAP. After removal of 3 bases from V and 3 bases from J, the junction contained 11 bases not matched to a gene. The CDR3 here is CASGLLGTGLIANEKLFF. CDR3 sequence (DNA): TGTGCTAGTGGTTTACTCGGGACAGGGTTAATAGCTAATGAAAAACTGTTTTTT. The variable domain in full, with the rest retrieved from reference TRBV12-5 and TRBJ1-4, is DARVTQTPRHKVTEMGQEVTMRCQPILGHNTVFWYRQTMMQGLELLAYFRNRAPLDDSGMPKDRFSAEMPDATLATLKIQPSEPRDSAVYFCASGLLGTGLIANEKLFFGSGTQLSVL.

This clone was picked up a small number of times. The genes are TRBV3-1 (or the pseudogene TRBV3-2) and TRBJ2-7, with TRBD1 matching 10 bases. The CDR3 runs to 16 residues. Germline trimming cut 5 bases from V and 3 bases from J; bases unmatched to any gene: 10. Germline loops: CDR1 LGHDT, CDR2 YNNKEL (reference sequence). The chain's CDR3 is CASSEGSGQGGYEQYF. As DNA, the CDR3 is TGTGCCAGCAGCGAGGGGTCAGGACAGGGGGGCTACGAGCAGTACTTC.